This T cell receptor (beta chain) was identified during a study of cytomegalovirus exposure and HLA in healthy donors. J lost 7 bases, V lost 1 base, and 5 bases had no gene match. CDR3 size: 14 residues. CDR1 GTSNPN and CDR2 SVGIG come from the germline V gene (reference sequence). As to this clone: The antigen remains unidentified.

Amplification used 60 Vbeta primers and 13 Jbeta primers. Profiling relied on immunoSEQ multiplex PCR, and the TCRdb table lists in-frame clones only, not all of them. In the table there are tens of thousands of clones, 80% of which are singletons. Study results and limitations: Most of the TCR beta V segments (in an earlier analysis) were productive either about 87% or about 30% of the time. Excluded were some V segments that proved indistinguishable, including TRBV6-2 and TRBV6-3.

The sequenced sample was PBMCs. The V and J genes are TRBV30 and TRBJ2-1; 9 nucleotides match TRBD1. This receptor was identified in a man aged 50-59 years in good health and CMV-seropositive. In DNA form, the CDR3 reads TGTGCCTGGAGTGAGGGACAGGGTTCAAATGAGCAGTTCTTC. It codes for CAWSEGQGSNEQFF.